These 8 T cell receptor beta chains came from one sample sequenced in a study of regulatory T cells in long-lasting Graves disease. CDR3-region Arm-PCR and iRepertoire HTBI primers produced the TCR beta libraries. TCRdb re-called the multiplex PCR reads with MiXCR, one entry per CDR3 protein. The sample shows 500,000 to 800,000 distinct CDR3 sequences, around 30% of them seen only once. Time point in this sample: persistent/refractory GD, antithyroid drugs over 5 years with positive TRAb. The TCR library was made from RNA extracted from PBMCs. Sequences were derived from peripheral blood mononuclear cells (PBMCs), sampled when the disease was refractory, from a patient treated with antithyroid drugs. The receptors here all came from a female donor with Graves disease.

In its sample, this clonotype was seen many times. This sequence joins TRBV2 and TRBJ1-1, with TRBD1 as a possible D gene (5 bases). The CDR3 has 15 residues. Trimming cost V 0 bases and J 1 base, with 9 bases left between them. Germline values: CDR1 SNHLY, CDR2 FYNNEI. The chain's CDR3 is CASSEARQGNTEAFF. CDR3 in DNA: TGTGCCAGCAGTGAAGCGAGGCAGGGGAACACTGAAGCTTTCTTT.

This clonotype has a handful of counts. This chain uses TRBV5-1 with TRBJ1-1; maybe TRBD1 (5 bases). The V end was cut by 4 bases, the J end by 5 bases, with 21 bases between. The CDR3 length is 16 residues. Germline V gene lookup returns CDR1 SGHRS and CDR2 YFSETQ. The CDR3 bases are TGCGCCAGCAGCGCCTTGGCTGGGCGGGGGTTGACTGAAGCTTTCTTT. Protein: CASSALAGRGLTEAFF.

The rearrangement joins TRBV20-1 to TRBJ1-1; D not certain. This CDR3 has 11 residues. V gave up 5 bases and J gave up 14 bases, with 18 bases separating them. CDR1 DFQATT and CDR2 SNEGSKA come from the germline V gene (reference sequence). The CDR3 DNA reads TGCAGTGCTCGAGGGCAGTTCGAATCCTTCTTT. This translates into CSARGQFESFF.

The gene calls are TRBV13 and TRBJ1-1; unclear D gene. Germline V gene sequence: CDR1 PRHDT, CDR2 FYEKMQ (reference sequence). The V and J ends lost 5 bases and 1 base respectively, with 14 bases between them. CDR3 size: 15 residues. CDR3 in DNA: TGTGCCAGCAGCGAGGAGGGCAGAACGAACACTGAAGCTTTCTTT. Protein: CASSEEGRTNTEAFF.

This clonotype occurred a few times. This chain uses TRBV27 with TRBJ1-1; 7 bases match TRBD1. J gave up 1 base and V 2 bases, and 7 bases lay outside the gene matches. This CDR3 is built from 16 residues. Germline lookup yields CDR1 MNHEY and CDR2 SMNVEV (reference sequence). The CDR3 DNA sequence: TGTGCCAGCAGTTTACTAGCTTCAGGGGGGAACACTGAAGCTTTCTTT. It specifies CASSLLASGGNTEAFF.

This clonotype was picked up many times. One end of the junction is discordant with germline, which a read error may explain. V usage is TRBV28 and J usage is TRBJ1-2, with D tentatively TRBD1 (5 bases). CDR1 is MDHEN and CDR2 is SYDVKM in the germline V gene. The length of the CDR3 is 11 residues. Here the CDR3 DNA reads TGTGCCAGCAGCTTATCAGGGGGCTACACCTTC. Its translation: CASSLSGGYTF.

This clonotype was counted at least ten times. In DNA form, the CDR3 reads TGTGCCAGCAGTCCACAGGGGCCCGGGAGTTACGAGCAGTACTTC. It yields the protein CASSPQGPGSYEQYF. This chain uses TRBV27 with TRBJ2-7; D is possibly TRBD1 (7 bases). The germline V gene encodes CDR1 MNHEY and CDR2 SMNVEV (reference sequence). V lost 5 bases and J 4 bases, leaving 18 bases between the germline ends. CDR3 length: 15 residues.

This clonotype was counted between two and nine times. The CDR3: CASSTQRGQGAAETQYF. CDR3 coding DNA: TGTGCCAGCAGCACACAACGCGGACAGGGGGCGGCAGAGACCCAGTACTTC. The genes are TRBV11-3 and TRBJ2-5, with TRBD1 identical over 11 bases. Trimming removed 5 bases from V and 4 bases from J; junction bases left unmatched: 12. CDR1 and CDR2 (germline): SGHNT, YENEEA. The CDR3 length is 17 residues.